Listed below are T cell receptor beta chains from one sample, sequenced in a study of regulatory T cells in long-lasting Graves disease. TCRdb re-derived calls from the multiplex PCR reads in MiXCR, one entry per CDR3 protein. The sample holds roughly 430,000 distinct CDR3 sequences, less than 20% seen once. These records were also assigned to another study, of T cells in Graves' hyperthyroidism and ophthalmopathy.

Source: peripheral blood mononuclear cells (PBMCs), taken at new diagnosis, from a patient treated with antithyroid drugs. The receptors shown here come from a woman aged 30 to 39 with Graves disease. Each CDR3 is given with its conserved first and last residue. A D gene is named only where the DNA matches it firmly. Only some rows state a clone size, as once, few, many or a class for expanded clones.

TRBJ2-1 TRBV13 . . TGTGCCAGCAGCTTTGGGGGCCGCAGCTCCTACAATGAGCAGTTCTTC CASSFGGRSSYNEQFF
TRBJ2-2 TRBV11-2 . once TGTGCCAGCAGCTCAGGGGGACTATTTATTCCCACCGGGGAGCTGTTTTTT CASSSGGLFIPTGELFF
TRBJ2-1 TRBV5-1 . many TGCGCCAGCAGCTATGGAGGCCGGAGGGGGGATGAGCAGTTCTTC CASSYGGRRGDEQFF
TRBJ1-1 TRBV7-2 . . TGTGCCAGCAGCGGGAGGGACACTGAAGCTTTCTTT CASSGRDTEAFF
TRBJ2-1 TRBV28 . many TGTGCCAGCTCTCAACCGGTTGGGGAAAACTACAATGAGCAGTTCTTC CASSQPVGENYNEQFF
TRBJ1-5 TRBV20-1 . many TGCAGTGCTAGTATGGGACCCGGGGATCAGCCCCAGCATTTT CSASMGPGDQPQHF
TRBJ2-7 TRBV28 . few TGTGCCCCTTCTACACAGGGCTACGAGCAGTACTTC CAPSTQGYEQYF
TRBJ2-1 TRBV3-1 . many TGTGCCAGCAGCTTTAACAGGGAAAATGAGCAGTTCTTC CASSFNRENEQFF
TRBJ2-5 TRBV20-1 . . TGCAGTGCTAGATCCCTTGACCGTGTTGAGACCCAGTACTTC CSARSLDRVETQYF
TRBJ2-7 TRBV10-3 TRBD2 many TGTGCCATCAGCGTGACTAGCGGGAGGTCCTACGAGCAGTACTTC CAISVTSGRSYEQYF
TRBJ2-5 TRBV7-9 TRBD2 many TGTGCCAGCAGCTTATCGCGGCTAGCGGGAGCAGGGGAGACCCAGTACTTC CASSLSRLAGAGETQYF
TRBJ2-7 TRBV3-1 . many TGTGCCAGCAGCCAAGGGAGCGGCCACTACGAGCAGTACTTC CASSQGSGHYEQYF
TRBJ2-5 TRBV12-3/TRBV12-4 . many TGTGCCAGCAGTACACAGGGACAAGAGACCCAGTACTTC CASSTQGQETQYF
TRBJ1-3 TRBV20-1 . many TGCAGTGCTAGAGGATCCCGAGGAAACACCATATATTTT CSARGSRGNTIYF
TRBJ2-6 TRBV6-1 . few TGTGCCAGCAGTAGAATTTCTTCTGGGGCCAACGTCCTGACTTTC CASSRISSGANVLTF
TRBJ1-5 TRBV6-1 . . TGTGCCAGCAGACAAGGGATACAGCCCCAGCATTTT CASRQGIQPQHF
TRBJ1-5 TRBV18 TRBD1 . TGTGCCAGCTCGTCCGGGACAGGGGGCTTGAATCAGCCCCAGCATTTT CASSSGTGGLNQPQHF
TRBJ2-2 TRBV6-1 TRBD2 few TGTGCCAGCAGTCTCAAAATTTGGACTAGCGGGTACACCGGGGAGCTGTTTTTT CASSLKIWTSGYTGELFF
TRBJ2-1 TRBV20-1 TRBD1 . TGCAGTGCTAGAGAGGAGCTGGACAGGGTTTCCAATGAGCAGTTCTTC CSAREELDRVSNEQFF
TRBJ2-3 TRBV27 . many TGTGCCAGCAGTTTGACAGTTCCATACCGAGATACGCAGTATTTT CASSLTVPYRDTQYF
TRBJ2-6 TRBV10-3 TRBD2 few TGTGCCATCAGGCCGGGACTAGCGGCAACGACTAGCTCTGGGGCCAACGTCCTGACTTTC CAIRPGLAATTSSGANVLTF
TRBJ1-6 TRBV27 . . TGTGCCAGCAGTAAGAGGAATTCACCCCTCCACTTT CASSKRNSPLHF
TRBJ2-2 TRBV5-1 TRBD2 few TGCGCCAGCAGCCCGGATGGGATCCAGACTAGCGGGAGAGGAAACACCGGGGAGCTGTTTTTT CASSPDGIQTSGRGNTGELFF
TRBJ1-2 TRBV7-3 TRBD1 . TGTGCCAGCAGCAAAGGACAGGGGTGGATACACTATGGCTACACCTTC CASSKGQGWIHYGYTF
TRBJ2-7 TRBV11-2 . many TGTGCCAGCAGCTTAGTCGACAGTGCCTACGAGCAGTACTTC CASSLVDSAYEQYF
TRBJ2-2 TRBV29-1 . few TGCAGCGTTGAAGATGACAGGGAGGGAACCGGGGAGCTGTTTTTT CSVEDDREGTGELFF
TRBJ1-6 TRBV18 . many TGTGCCAGCTCAACGGGGCCGGCCGGTAATTCACCCCTCCACTTT CASSTGPAGNSPLHF
TRBJ2-2 TRBV15 . . TGTGCCACCGAAATGCATCCCCCCCCGGGTGCGAACACCGGGGAGCTGTTTTTT CATEMHPPPGANTGELFF
TRBJ2-2 TRBV11-3 . many TGTGCCAGCAGCCCCGACTGGGACACCGGGGAGCTGTTTTTT CASSPDWDTGELFF
TRBJ1-3 TRBV9 . many TGTGCCAGCAGCGTAGGGGACGGAGGAAACACCATATATTTT CASSVGDGGNTIYF
TRBJ2-2 TRBV7-2 TRBD2 many TGTGCCAGCAGCTCCAGGACTAGCGGGAGAGGGGGGGAGCTGTTTTTT CASSSRTSGRGGELFF